A selection of T cell receptor beta chains follows, all from one sample in a study of blood T cell repertoires in COVID-19. The assay was immunoSEQ multiplex PCR, and TCRdb's table has in-frame clones only and misses some. The sample consists of approximately 210,000 clones, about 88% of them appearing once. Sequenced input: peripheral blood. The source of these receptors is a middle-aged woman with acute or convalescent COVID-19. The conserved cysteine and the conserved F or W are not part of the CDR3 here. Not all rows give a size; the values are once, few, many and, for expanded clones, a class.

size: .; J: TRBJ1-2; V: TRBV6-5; CDR3: ASSPQEGDRGYT
size: .; J: TRBJ2-1; V: TRBV25-1; CDR3: ATQKRGGSYNEQF
size: .; J: TRBJ1-1; V: TRBV19; CDR3: ASRYRQANTEAF
size: .; J: TRBJ1-5; V: TRBV2; CDR3: ATGQGGQPQH
size: .; J: TRBJ1-1; V: TRBV5-1; CDR3: ASSLSAMDTEAF
size: once; J: TRBJ1-4; V: TRBV5-8; CDR3: ASNLPGPGEKLF
size: .; J: TRBJ1-1; V: TRBV12-5; CDR3: ASHRSVNTEAF
size: .; J: TRBJ2-5; V: TRBV7-3; CDR3: ASSLAGGPPQY
size: once; J: TRBJ2-3; V: TRBV11-2; CDR3: ASSLDLPWGGASTDTQY
size: .; J: TRBJ1-5; V: TRBV2; CDR3: ASSTGGTQPQH
size: few; J: TRBJ1-1; V: TRBV7-9; CDR3: ASSPGLGARVDTEAF
size: .; J: TRBJ2-1; V: TRBV7-2; CDR3: ASSQPVRGALNEQF
size: once; J: TRBJ1-4; V: TRBV24-1; CDR3: ATSDRTATNEKLF
size: .; J: TRBJ2-2; V: TRBV30; CDR3: AWRTANTGELF
size: .; J: TRBJ2-2; V: TRBV9; CDR3: ASSPPPARNTGELF
size: few; J: TRBJ2-2; V: TRBV7-3; CDR3: ASSLLARNTGELF
size: .; J: TRBJ2-1; V: TRBV7-3; CDR3: ASSPLGGRDEQF
size: .; J: TRBJ1-2; V: TRBV27; CDR3: ASFSSTGTNYGYT
size: .; J: TRBJ1-1; V: TRBV28; CDR3: ASSLVGLNTEAF
size: once; J: TRBJ1-5; V: TRBV24-1; CDR3: ATSAPGGWNQPQH
size: .; J: TRBJ2-3; V: TRBV7-2; CDR3: ASTQRGTDTQY
size: .; J: TRBJ1-5; V: TRBV12-5; CDR3: ASGNTHSTGDNQPQH
size: .; J: TRBJ2-1; V: TRBV14; CDR3: ASSQIRFGTGRTFGEF
size: .; J: TRBJ2-3; V: TRBV13; CDR3: ASSLGLRSFEGTQY
size: .; J: TRBJ2-6; V: TRBV5-1; CDR3: ASSKGAGANVLT
size: once; J: TRBJ2-3; V: TRBV6-5; CDR3: ASSYPEADTQY
size: once; J: TRBJ2-1; V: TRBV7-8; CDR3: ASSLEGSGTYNEQF
size: few; J: TRBJ2-1; V: TRBV7-3; CDR3: ASSLPFGLAGGQNNEQF
size: .; J: TRBJ2-5; V: TRBV7-3; CDR3: ASSPGGSVAETQY
size: .; J: TRBJ2-6; V: TRBV24-1; CDR3: ATSDPQGPGKGANVLT
size: .; J: TRBJ1-2; V: TRBV7-2; CDR3: ASSLGGLLKGLNGYT
size: .; J: TRBJ2-5; V: TRBV3-1/TRBV3-2; CDR3: ASSRTSGGRQETQY
size: .; J: TRBJ1-4; V: TRBV25-1; CDR3: ASSEQGRGEKLF
size: .; J: TRBJ1-5; V: TRBV5-6; CDR3: ASSYKDGSHNQPQH
size: .; J: TRBJ1-2; V: TRBV7-2; CDR3: ASSLALSGNYGYT
size: .; J: TRBJ1-1; V: TRBV19; CDR3: ASMGRQGNTEAF
size: once; J: TRBJ2-1; V: TRBV5-1; CDR3: ASSINRGPYNEQF
size: .; J: TRBJ1-6; V: TRBV6-1; CDR3: ASSEVGQYNSPLH
size: .; J: TRBJ2-1; V: TRBV19; CDR3: ASSKGLAAEQF
size: .; J: TRBJ1-2; V: TRBV14; CDR3: ASSQDPGQRRGYGYT